This TCR beta chain was recorded in a study of technical replicates of blood from several donors. Sequenced by immunoSEQ multiplex PCR; TCRdb stores in-frame clones only, minus some. This sample yields 79,000 or so clones, of which roughly nine tenths are seen a single time; just under 0.25% belongs to the top ten. What was sequenced was T cells isolated from PBMCs. The receptor was derived from a human donor in good health.

The CDR3 DNA reads TGTGCCAGCAGTTCAAAGGACAGTGGGGCAAATCAGCCCCAGCATTTT. Residues: CASSSKDSGANQPQHF. The gene calls are TRBV27 and TRBJ1-5; a weak D match, TRBD1 (6 bases). V was shortened by 4 bases and J by 4 bases, with 17 bases between the two germline ends. CDR1 MNHEY and CDR2 SMNVEV come from the germline V gene (reference sequence). CDR3 length: 16 residues.